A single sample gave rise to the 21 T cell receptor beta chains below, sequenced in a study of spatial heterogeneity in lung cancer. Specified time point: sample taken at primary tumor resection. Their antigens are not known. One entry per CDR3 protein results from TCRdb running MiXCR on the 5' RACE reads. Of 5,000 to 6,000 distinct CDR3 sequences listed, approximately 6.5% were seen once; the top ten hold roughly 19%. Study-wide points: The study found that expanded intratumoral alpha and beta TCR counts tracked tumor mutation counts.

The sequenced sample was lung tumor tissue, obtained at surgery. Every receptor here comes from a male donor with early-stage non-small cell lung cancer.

The CDR3 spells CASSFPRGVRAFF. The CDR3 DNA sequence: TGTGCCAGCAGCTTTCCGCGAGGGGTGAGAGCTTTCTTT. This sequence joins TRBV7-9 and TRBJ1-1; D is possibly TRBD1 (5 bases). Germline-derived CDR1 and CDR2 are SEHNR and FQNEAQ (reference sequence). V lost 3 bases and J lost 10, with 15 bases in between. The CDR3 extends over 13 amino acids. Full variable domain (remainder filled in from reference TRBV7-9 and TRBJ1-1): DTGVSQNPRHKITKRGQNVTFRCDPISEHNRLYWYRQTLGQGPEFLTYFQNEAQLEKSRLLSDRFSAERPKGSFSTLEIQRTEQGDSAMYLCASSFPRGVRAFFGQGTRLTVV.

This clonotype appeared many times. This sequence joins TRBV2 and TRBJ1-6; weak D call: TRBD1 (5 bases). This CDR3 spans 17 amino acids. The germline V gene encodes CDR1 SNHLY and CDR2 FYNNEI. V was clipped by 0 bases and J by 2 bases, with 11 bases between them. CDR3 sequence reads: CASSEARGFPYNSPLHF. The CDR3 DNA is TGTGCCAGCAGTGAAGCGCGGGGGTTTCCCTATAATTCACCCCTCCACTTT.

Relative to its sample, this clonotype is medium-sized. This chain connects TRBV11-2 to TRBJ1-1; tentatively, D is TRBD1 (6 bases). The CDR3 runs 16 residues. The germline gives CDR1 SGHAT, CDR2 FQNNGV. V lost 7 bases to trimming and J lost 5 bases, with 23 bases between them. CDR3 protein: CASTNSPMGGGTEAFF. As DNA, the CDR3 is TGTGCCAGCACCAACTCCCCCATGGGAGGGGGAACTGAAGCTTTCTTT.

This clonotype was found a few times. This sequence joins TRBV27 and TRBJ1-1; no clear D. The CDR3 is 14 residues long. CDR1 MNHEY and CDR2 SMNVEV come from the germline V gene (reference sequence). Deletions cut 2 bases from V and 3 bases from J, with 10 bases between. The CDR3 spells CASSLGREDTEAFF. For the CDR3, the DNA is TGTGCCAGCAGTTTAGGAAGGGAGGACACTGAAGCTTTCTTT.

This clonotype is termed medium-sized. This CDR3 is CASSVDQPQHF. CDR3 sequence (DNA): TGTGCCAGCAGTGTTGATCAGCCCCAGCATTTT. The chain joins TRBV28 to TRBJ1-5; no clear D gene. The CDR3 is 11 amino acids. The V end was cut by 5 bases, the J end by 5 bases, with 4 bases between. Germline V CDR1 and CDR2: MDHEN, SYDVKM.

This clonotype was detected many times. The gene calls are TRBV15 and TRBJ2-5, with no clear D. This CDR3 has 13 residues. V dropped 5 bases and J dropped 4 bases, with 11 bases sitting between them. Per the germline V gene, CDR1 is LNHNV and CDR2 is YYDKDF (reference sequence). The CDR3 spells CATSDIGGETQYF. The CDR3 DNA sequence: TGTGCCACCAGCGATATTGGTGGAGAGACCCAGTACTTC.

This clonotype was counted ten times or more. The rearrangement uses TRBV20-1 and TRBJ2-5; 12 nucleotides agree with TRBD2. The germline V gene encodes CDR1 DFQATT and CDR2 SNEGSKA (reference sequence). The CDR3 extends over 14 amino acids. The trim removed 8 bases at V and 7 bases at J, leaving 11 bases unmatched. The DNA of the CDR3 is TGCAGTTCTACGACTAGCGGGGGTCCGGGGACCCAGTACTTC. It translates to CSSTTSGGPGTQYF.

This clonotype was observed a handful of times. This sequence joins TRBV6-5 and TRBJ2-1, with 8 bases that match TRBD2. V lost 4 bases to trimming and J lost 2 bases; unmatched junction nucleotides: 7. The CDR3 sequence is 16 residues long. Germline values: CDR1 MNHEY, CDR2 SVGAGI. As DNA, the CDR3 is TGTGCCAGCAGTTCCCTGGGACTAGATGCCTACAATGAGCAGTTCTTC. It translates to CASSSLGLDAYNEQFF.

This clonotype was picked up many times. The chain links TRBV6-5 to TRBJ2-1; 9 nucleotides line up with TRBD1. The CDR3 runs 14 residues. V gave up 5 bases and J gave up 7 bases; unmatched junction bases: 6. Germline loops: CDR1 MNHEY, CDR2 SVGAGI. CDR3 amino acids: CASSQQGATNEQFF. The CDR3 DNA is TGTGCCAGCAGTCAACAGGGGGCAACGAATGAGCAGTTCTTC.

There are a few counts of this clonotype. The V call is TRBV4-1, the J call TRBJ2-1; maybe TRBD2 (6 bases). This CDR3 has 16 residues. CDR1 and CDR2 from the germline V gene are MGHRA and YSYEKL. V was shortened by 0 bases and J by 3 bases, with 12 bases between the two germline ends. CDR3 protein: CASSQDVAGIYNEQFF. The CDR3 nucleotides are TGCGCCAGCAGCCAAGATGTGGCGGGGATCTACAATGAGCAGTTCTTC.

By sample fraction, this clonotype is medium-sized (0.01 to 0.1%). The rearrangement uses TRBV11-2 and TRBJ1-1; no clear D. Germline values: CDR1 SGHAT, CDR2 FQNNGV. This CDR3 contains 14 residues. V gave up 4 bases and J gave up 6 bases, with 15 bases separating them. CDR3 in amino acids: CASSSTTRRAEAFF. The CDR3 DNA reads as TGTGCCAGCAGCTCTACAACGAGGAGGGCTGAAGCTTTCTTT.

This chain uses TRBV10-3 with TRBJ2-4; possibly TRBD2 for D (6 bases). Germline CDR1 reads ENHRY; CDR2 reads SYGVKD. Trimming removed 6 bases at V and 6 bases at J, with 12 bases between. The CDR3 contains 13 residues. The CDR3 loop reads CAIRHKEGNIQYF. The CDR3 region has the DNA TGTGCCATCAGGCATAAGGAGGGAAACATTCAGTACTTC.

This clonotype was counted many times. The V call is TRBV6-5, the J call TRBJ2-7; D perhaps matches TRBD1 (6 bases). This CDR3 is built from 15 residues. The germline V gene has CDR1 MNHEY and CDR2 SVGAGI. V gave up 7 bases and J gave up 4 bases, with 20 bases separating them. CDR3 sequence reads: CASIQATGLAYEQYF. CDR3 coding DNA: TGTGCCAGCATCCAAGCAACAGGGCTAGCTTACGAGCAGTACTTC.

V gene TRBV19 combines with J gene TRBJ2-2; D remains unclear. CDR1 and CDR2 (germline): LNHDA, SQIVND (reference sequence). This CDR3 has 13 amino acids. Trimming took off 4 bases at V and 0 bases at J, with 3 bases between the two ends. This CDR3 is CASSNPNTGELFF. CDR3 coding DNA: TGTGCCAGTAGTAATCCGAACACCGGGGAGCTGTTTTTT. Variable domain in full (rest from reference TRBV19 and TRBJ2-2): DGGITQSPKYLFRKEGQNVTLSCEQNLNHDAMYWYRQDPGQGLRLIYYSQIVNDFQKGDIAEGYSVSREKKESFPLTVTSAQKNPTAFYLCASSNPNTGELFFGEGSRLTVL.

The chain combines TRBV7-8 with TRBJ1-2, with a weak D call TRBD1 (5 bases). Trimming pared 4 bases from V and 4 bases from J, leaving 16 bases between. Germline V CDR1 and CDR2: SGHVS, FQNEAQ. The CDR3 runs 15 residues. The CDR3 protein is CASSSGSRAGYGYTF. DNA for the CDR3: TGTGCCAGCAGCTCGGGGAGCAGGGCCGGCTATGGCTACACCTTC.

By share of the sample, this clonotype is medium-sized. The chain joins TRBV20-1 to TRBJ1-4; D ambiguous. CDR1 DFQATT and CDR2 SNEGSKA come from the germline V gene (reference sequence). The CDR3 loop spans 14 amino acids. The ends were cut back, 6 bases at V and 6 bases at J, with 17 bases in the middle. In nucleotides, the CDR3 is TGCAGTGCATGGACGGGAGATTCGTATGAAAAACTGTTTTTT. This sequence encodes CSAWTGDSYEKLFF.

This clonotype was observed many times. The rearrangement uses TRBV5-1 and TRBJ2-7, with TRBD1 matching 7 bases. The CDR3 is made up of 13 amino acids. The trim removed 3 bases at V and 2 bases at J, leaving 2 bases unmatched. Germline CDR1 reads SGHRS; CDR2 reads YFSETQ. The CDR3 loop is CASSWDRAYEQYF. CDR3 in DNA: TGCGCCAGCAGCTGGGACAGAGCCTACGAGCAGTACTTC. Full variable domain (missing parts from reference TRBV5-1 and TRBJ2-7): KAGVTQTPRYLIKTRGQQVTLSCSPISGHRSVSWYQQTPGQGLQFLFEYFSETQRNKGNFPGRFSGRQFSNSRSEMNVSTLELGDSALYLCASSWDRAYEQYFGPGTRLTVT.

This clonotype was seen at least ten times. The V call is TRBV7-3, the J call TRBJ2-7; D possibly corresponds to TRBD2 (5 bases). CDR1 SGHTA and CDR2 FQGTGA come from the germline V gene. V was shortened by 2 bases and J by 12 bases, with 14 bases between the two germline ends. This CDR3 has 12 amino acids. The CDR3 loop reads CASSLLARGRYF. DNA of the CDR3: TGTGCCAGCAGCTTATTGGCACGAGGGCGGTACTTC.

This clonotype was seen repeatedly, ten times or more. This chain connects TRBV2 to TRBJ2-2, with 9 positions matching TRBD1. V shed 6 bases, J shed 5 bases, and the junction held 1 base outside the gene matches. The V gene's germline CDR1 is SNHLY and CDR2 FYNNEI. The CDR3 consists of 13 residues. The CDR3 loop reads CASSGTGTGELFF. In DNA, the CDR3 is TGTGCCAGCAGCGGGACAGGGACCGGGGAGCTGTTTTTT.

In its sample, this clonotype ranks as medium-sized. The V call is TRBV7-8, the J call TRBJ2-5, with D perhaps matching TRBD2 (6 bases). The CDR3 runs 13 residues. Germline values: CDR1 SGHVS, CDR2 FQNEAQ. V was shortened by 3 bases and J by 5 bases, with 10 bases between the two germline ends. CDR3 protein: CASSFTGGETQYF. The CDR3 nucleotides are TGTGCCAGCAGCTTTACAGGAGGGGAGACCCAGTACTTC.

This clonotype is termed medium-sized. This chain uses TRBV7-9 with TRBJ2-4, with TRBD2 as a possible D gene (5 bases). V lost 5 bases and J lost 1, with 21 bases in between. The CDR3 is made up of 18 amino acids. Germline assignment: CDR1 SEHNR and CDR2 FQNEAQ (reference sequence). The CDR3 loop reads CASSPNFGGLGAKNIQYF. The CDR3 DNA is TGTGCCAGCAGCCCCAATTTCGGAGGATTAGGGGCCAAAAACATTCAGTACTTC.